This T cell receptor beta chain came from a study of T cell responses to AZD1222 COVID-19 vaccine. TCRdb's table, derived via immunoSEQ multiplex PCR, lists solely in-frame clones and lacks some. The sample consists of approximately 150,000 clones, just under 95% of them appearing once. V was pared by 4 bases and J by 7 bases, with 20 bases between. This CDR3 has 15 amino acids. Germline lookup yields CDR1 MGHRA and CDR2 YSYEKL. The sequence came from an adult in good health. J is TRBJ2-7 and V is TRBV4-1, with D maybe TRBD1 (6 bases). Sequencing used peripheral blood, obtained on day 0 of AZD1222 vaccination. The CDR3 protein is CASSLQGLQRGEQYF. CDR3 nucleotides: TGCGCCAGCAGCCTCCAGGGTCTCCAAAGGGGGGAGCAGTACTTC.